This TCR beta chain was obtained from a study of blood T cell repertoires in COVID-19. Turning to the study itself: Sites in the United States, Italy and Spain provided acute and convalescent COVID-19 samples. T cells, B-cell-depleted T cells, or PBMCs supplied cDNA or gDNA.

CDR1 SGDLS and CDR2 YYNGEE come from the germline V gene. V lost 3 bases to trimming and J lost 10 bases; unmatched junction nucleotides: 1. The CDR3 covers 12 residues. The authors' processing: Amplification of reference gene primers provided the estimated nucleated cell counts. Profiled with immunoSEQ multiplex PCR; TCRdb holds only in-frame clones, not every one. The V and J calls and clone size come from that table; D and trimming were worked out from the DNA. The table shows 200,000 or so clones, with approximately 85% occurring only once. As for this clone: This same CDR3 is encoded by further DNA sequences in the sample.

The specimen was peripheral blood. The sequence was collected from a man aged 50-59 years who had recovered from COVID-19. V gene TRBV9 combines with J gene TRBJ2-1; 10 bases fit TRBD2. The CDR3 sequence: CASSATSGEQFF. Here the CDR3 DNA reads TGTGCCAGCAGCGCGACTAGCGGGGAGCAGTTCTTC.